A single sample gave rise to the 9 T cell receptor beta chains below, sequenced in a study of T cell changes during pregnancy in multiple sclerosis. Profiling relied on immunoSEQ multiplex PCR, and the TCRdb table lists in-frame clones only, not all of them. The sample consists of about 83,000 clones, about nine tenths of them appearing once. The source material was PBMCs, sampled in the first trimester of pregnancy. The origin of the receptors is a female donor in good health, serving as a control in a pregnancy study. Some clones in this sample may be carry-over from other donors' samples.

V usage is TRBV7-8 and J usage is TRBJ2-2; D might be TRBD2 (5 bases). The CDR3 has 14 residues. Germline V lookup: CDR1 SGHVS, CDR2 FQNEAQ. The V end lost 1 base, the J end lost 4 bases, and 7 bases lay between the germline ends. CDR3 loop: CASSLGGVTGELFF. CDR3 coding DNA: TGTGCCAGCAGCTTAGGGGGAGTCACCGGGGAGCTGTTTTTT.

On this clone: Compared with germline, one end of the junction differs, possibly owing to a read error. The chain uses TRBV28 and TRBJ2-7; 11 bases are a match to TRBD2. Germline V gene sequence: CDR1 MDHEN, CDR2 SYDVKM. The CDR3 runs 16 residues. The CDR3: CASSYNSGRGSNEQYF. The DNA for the CDR3 is TGTGCCAGCAGTTACAATAGCGGGAGGGGCTCCAACGAGCAGTACTTC. Full variable domain (remainder filled in from reference TRBV28 and TRBJ2-7): DVKVTQSSRYLVKRTGEKVFLECVQDMDHENMFWYRQDPGLGLRLIYFSYDVKMKEKGDIPEGYSVSREKKERFSLILESASTNQTSMYLCASSYNSGRGSNEQYFGPGTRLTVT.

The chain recombines TRBV28 with TRBJ2-3, with TRBD2 identical over 7 bases. V was clipped by 8 bases and J by 1 base; unmatched bases: 3. This CDR3 has 13 amino acids. Germline V gene lookup returns CDR1 MDHEN and CDR2 SYDVKM. The CDR3 nucleotides are TGTGCCAGCTTGGGGGGGGGCACAGATACGCAGTATTTT. Residues: CASLGGGTDTQYF.

This chain connects TRBV28 to TRBJ1-5, with 7 positions matching TRBD1. Germline-derived CDR1 and CDR2 are MDHEN and SYDVKM. This CDR3 has 15 amino acids. J gave up 3 bases and V 5 bases, and 7 bases lay outside the gene matches. Here the CDR3 DNA reads TGTGCCAGCAGTCCGGGACAGAAATACAATCAGCCCCAGCATTTT. Encoded protein: CASSPGQKYNQPQHF.

The chain recombines TRBV7-6 with TRBJ1-1; D is unclear. Germline V gene data show CDR1 as SGHVS and CDR2 as FNYEAQ. The V gene lost 2 bases and the J gene lost 0 bases, with 7 bases spanning the gap. The CDR3 length is 14 residues. The CDR3 here is CASSLWQLNTEAFF. The CDR3 DNA is TGTGCCAGCAGCTTATGGCAATTGAACACTGAAGCTTTCTTT.

The gene calls are TRBV30 and TRBJ2-7; the D gene is possibly TRBD1 (5 bases). This CDR3 comprises 16 residues. The V and J ends lost 1 base and 0 bases respectively, with 16 bases between them. The V gene's germline CDR1 is GTSNPN and CDR2 SVGIG (reference sequence). The CDR3 loop reads CAWSGDSFASSYEQYF. DNA for the CDR3: TGTGCCTGGAGTGGAGACAGTTTCGCGAGCTCCTACGAGCAGTACTTC.

CDR3 bases: TGTGCCAGCAGTTTGGAGTCCCAAGAGACCCAGTACTTC. The encoded protein is CASSLESQETQYF. The V gene is TRBV28, the J gene TRBJ2-5; D is unclear. The CDR3 has 13 residues. The germline V gene has CDR1 MDHEN and CDR2 SYDVKM. V shed 3 bases and J shed 1 base, with 6 bases lying between them.

The chain carries TRBV18 and TRBJ1-4, with 8 bases lining up with TRBD1. The CDR3 consists of 18 residues. Per the germline V gene, CDR1 is KGHSH and CDR2 is LQKENI. V trimming: 2 bases; J trimming: 10 bases; junction bases outside the gene matches: 18. The CDR3 here is CASSPITGTGGSGGKLFF. Here the CDR3 DNA reads TGTGCCAGCTCACCAATCACCGGGACAGGTGGTAGTGGGGGAAAACTGTTTTTT. Full variable domain (missing parts from reference TRBV18 and TRBJ1-4): NAGVMQNPRHLVRRRGQEARLRCSPMKGHSHVYWYRQLPEEGLKFMVYLQKENIIDESGMPKERFSAEFPKEGPSILRIQQVVRGDSAAYFCASSPITGTGGSGGKLFFGSGTQLSVL.

The chain links TRBV5-4 to TRBJ1-1, with D possibly matching TRBD1 (6 bases). Per the germline V gene, CDR1 is SGHNT and CDR2 is YYREEE (reference sequence). V lost 4 bases and J lost 5, with 15 bases in between. The CDR3 runs to 14 residues. This chain's CDR3 is CASSPTGPGTEAFF. In DNA form, the CDR3 reads TGTGCCAGCAGCCCCACAGGGCCAGGGACTGAAGCTTTCTTT.